The entry below gives a single T cell receptor (beta chain) sequence along with its context. The target antigen is unknown. The data were obtained in a study of OX40 agonist ivuxolimab in advanced cancers. Notes on the study in general: More expanded clones were found, on average, in CD8+ than in CD4+ T cells. Doses of 0.1 to 3.0 mg/kg were accompanied by clonal expansion of CD4+ and CD8+ blood T cells by week 6.

Exclusion of a patient followed from autoimmune disease history or systemic immunosuppression. Trimming left V 3 bases short and J 3 bases short, with 2 bases between. Germline V gene data show CDR1 as MNHNS and CDR2 as SASEGT. The CDR3 contains 11 residues. Method: immunoSEQ multiplex PCR; TCRdb's copy keeps in-frame clones and lacks some. The table has 90,000 to 130,000 clones, about 92% seen once. The chain has TRBV6-1 and TRBJ1-2; no firm D call. The sequenced sample was CD4+ or CD8+ T cells sorted from blood, obtained in a trial of the OX40 agonist ivuxolimab. This clonotype originated in an adult with an advanced solid tumor such as melanoma, head and neck, liver or kidney cancer. The CDR3 region has the DNA TGTGCCAGCAGTGAGGACTATGGCTACACCTTC. Residues: CASSEDYGYTF.